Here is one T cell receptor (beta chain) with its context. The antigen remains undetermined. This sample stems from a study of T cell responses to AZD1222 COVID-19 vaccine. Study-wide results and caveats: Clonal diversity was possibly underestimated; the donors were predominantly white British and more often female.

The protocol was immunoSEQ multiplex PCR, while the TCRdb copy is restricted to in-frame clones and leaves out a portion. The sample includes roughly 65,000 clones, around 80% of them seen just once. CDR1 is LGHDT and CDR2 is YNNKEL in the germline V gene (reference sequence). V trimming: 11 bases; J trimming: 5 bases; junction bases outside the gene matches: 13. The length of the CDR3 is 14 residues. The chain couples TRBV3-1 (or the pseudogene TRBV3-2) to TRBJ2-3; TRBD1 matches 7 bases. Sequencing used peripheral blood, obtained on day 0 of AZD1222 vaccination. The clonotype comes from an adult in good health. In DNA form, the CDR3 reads TGTGCCCCCCAACAGGGGAGAAGTAGAGATACGCAGTATTTT. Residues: CAPQQGRSRDTQYF.